This is a list of T cell receptor beta chains from one sample in a study of T-cell reconstitution after alpha-beta-depleted transplantation in children. TCRdb re-derived calls from the PCR reads in MiXCR, one entry per CDR3 protein. The sample includes roughly 180,000 distinct CDR3 sequences, about 14% of them seen just once. Source: PBMCs from the stem cell graft donor, taken from the stem cell graft. Receptor source: a human donor who donated a stem cell graft to a child with acute lymphoblastic leukemia. Each CDR3 is given without its conserved first and last residue. Fields, in order: CDR3 protein, V gene, J gene, D gene, CDR3 length. D genes are given only for firm matches.

ASSRASRGETQY	TRBV12-3/TRBV12-4	TRBJ2-5	.	12
ASSATSGISYEQY	TRBV5-1	TRBJ2-7	TRBD2	13
ASSLSGSLDEQF	TRBV11-3	TRBJ2-1	.	12
ASSFGQLLGYT	TRBV5-6	TRBJ1-2	.	11
ASSSRGASSYEQY	TRBV5-1	TRBJ2-7	.	13
SVGGLAGNEQF	TRBV29-1	TRBJ2-1	TRBD2	11
AISPRGSTDTQY	TRBV10-3	TRBJ2-3	TRBD1	12
ASSTTGSSNQPQH	TRBV19	TRBJ1-5	TRBD1	13
ASSSVTSGISNEQF	TRBV7-8	TRBJ2-1	TRBD2	14
SDAGTGGTEAF	TRBV29-1	TRBJ1-1	TRBD1	11
ASSEGQGMEKLF	TRBV6-1	TRBJ1-4	TRBD1	12
SATRKEEKLF	TRBV20-1	TRBJ1-4	.	10
ASSTGLADLTDTQY	TRBV12-3/TRBV12-4	TRBJ2-3	TRBD2	14
SVVPDRGQDEQY	TRBV29-1	TRBJ2-7	TRBD1	12
ASSQEGGKNIQY	TRBV9	TRBJ2-4	.	12
AIRNTGNAEAF	TRBV10-3	TRBJ1-1	.	11
ASSRIRTPNEAF	TRBV7-6	TRBJ1-1	.	12
SARLNRDPNEQF	TRBV20-1	TRBJ2-1	.	12
ASSKDRYQY	TRBV7-8	TRBJ2-5	.	9
ASSVERDTEAF	TRBV2	TRBJ1-1	.	11
ASSLLKSGKAQETQY	TRBV28	TRBJ2-5	TRBD2	15
ASSRDGSGANVLT	TRBV5-1	TRBJ2-6	.	13
ASSLESRQGLSMSTEAF	TRBV5-1	TRBJ1-1	.	17
ASSPGHGGTEAF	TRBV5-1	TRBJ1-1	.	12
ASSHSGIGPYEQY	TRBV16	TRBJ2-7	.	13
ASSLPGQGTTAGYT	TRBV5-6	TRBJ1-2	TRBD1	14
ASSTTGIPSSYNEQF	TRBV7-9	TRBJ2-1	TRBD1	15
ASSSTSGSHEQY	TRBV12-3/TRBV12-4	TRBJ2-7	TRBD2	12
AIRRGLAGGPGDTQY	TRBV10-3	TRBJ2-3	TRBD2	15
ASSHGQGATADIQY	TRBV4-1	TRBJ2-4	TRBD1	14
ASSTTSGASYNEQF	TRBV7-9	TRBJ2-1	TRBD2	14
SAGDRQAF	TRBV20-1	TRBJ1-1	TRBD1	8
SAAPGGANNEQF	TRBV20-1	TRBJ2-1	TRBD2	12
ASSLLEPSGSYEQY	TRBV12-3/TRBV12-4	TRBJ2-7	TRBD2	14
ASSHPNARFFDEKLF	TRBV6-1	TRBJ1-4	.	15
ASSPVAGRETGELF	TRBV5-5	TRBJ2-2	TRBD2	14
ASSSVRDTEAF	TRBV7-2	TRBJ1-1	.	11
ASSTTRGEANYGYT	TRBV5-1	TRBJ1-2	.	14
ASRETSGTPAEQY	TRBV12-3/TRBV12-4	TRBJ2-7	.	13
SARTGTDAYEQY	TRBV29-1	TRBJ2-7	.	12
ASSPSLGRHSAVTQY	TRBV12-3/TRBV12-4	TRBJ2-3	.	15
ASRNRESSTQY	TRBV25-1	TRBJ2-3	.	11
SVELWRERREQY	TRBV29-1	TRBJ2-7	TRBD2	12
ASSLVGNSGTEAF	TRBV5-1	TRBJ1-1	.	13
ASTRTPEGEQF	TRBV5-1	TRBJ2-1	.	11
ASSLVSGRYTGELF	TRBV7-2	TRBJ2-2	TRBD2	14
ASSYIGDYGYT	TRBV6-2/TRBV6-3	TRBJ1-2	.	11
ASSLVQREGRETQY	TRBV11-2	TRBJ2-5	TRBD2	14
ASSGRGQWNEKLF	TRBV5-5	TRBJ1-4	TRBD1	13
AWTPWAGDTGELF	TRBV30	TRBJ2-2	.	13
ASSKRSTDTQY	TRBV21-1	TRBJ2-3	.	11
ASTDRYEQY	TRBV28	TRBJ2-7	.	9
SASPYSRLAVSTDTQY	TRBV20-1	TRBJ2-3	TRBD2	16
SARDPQRGNTGELF	TRBV20-1	TRBJ2-2	TRBD2	14
ASSLDRGQTNYGYT	TRBV7-9	TRBJ1-2	.	14
ASSSYGGGAALAGANVLT	TRBV11-1	TRBJ2-6	.	18
ASTLSRLNEQF	TRBV7-2	TRBJ2-1	.	11
ASSPSTSGSPDTQY	TRBV7-8	TRBJ2-3	TRBD2	14
ASSQAVNSLSGANVLT	TRBV3-1	TRBJ2-6	.	16